The 8 T cell receptor beta chains below all came from one sample that was sequenced in a study of shared clonotypes between healthy human individuals. Using immunoSEQ multiplex PCR, the repertoire was profiled, and TCRdb retains in-frame clones only, with some absent. The table lists roughly 590,000 clones, roughly 95% of them singletons, with over 0.09% in the top ten. Terminally differentiated effector memory CD45RA+ cells were left out of the naive CD8 fraction, which was CD45RO-negative and positively selected for CCR7. The specimen was naive CD8+ T cells sorted from blood. The receptors here all came from a woman aged 30 to 39 in good health.

J is TRBJ1-5 and V is TRBV18; TRBD1 might be the D (5 bases). Between the trimmed V and J ends, which lost 2 bases and 4 bases, there was a span of 9 bases. CDR1 is KGHSH and CDR2 is LQKENI in the germline V gene. This CDR3 region has 14 residues. The CDR3 coding sequence is TGTGCCAGCTCACCAGGGGGTCCGAATCAGCCCCAGCATTTT. Its translation is CASSPGGPNQPQHF.

This clone was recorded once. The gene calls are TRBV6-5 and TRBJ2-7, with TRBD2 identical over 12 bases. Trimming took 6 bases from V and 4 from J; bases not matched to a gene: 7. CDR1 and CDR2 from the germline V gene are MNHEY and SVGAGI. The length of the CDR3 is 15 residues. CDR3 region: CASSVGTSGFYEQYF. The DNA for the CDR3 is TGTGCCAGCAGCGTCGGGACTAGCGGGTTTTACGAGCAGTACTTC.

The chain is built from TRBV28 and TRBJ1-3, with D possibly TRBD1 on 6 matching bases. The V end was cut by 6 bases, the J end by 2 bases, with 26 bases between. Germline V gene data show CDR1 as MDHEN and CDR2 as SYDVKM. This CDR3 spans 19 amino acids. CDR3 loop: CASSPLGGIDYFTGNTIYF. Written as DNA, the CDR3 is TGTGCCAGCAGCCCCCTAGGGGGGATTGACTACTTCACTGGAAACACCATATATTTT.

Only one count was recorded for this clone. The sample carries other DNA sequences with the same CDR3. V is TRBV7-9 and J is TRBJ1-3; D not certain. The CDR3 is made up of 13 amino acids. The V and J ends lost 10 bases and 3 bases respectively, with 13 bases between them. Germline loops: CDR1 SEHNR, CDR2 FQNEAQ (reference sequence). The CDR3 DNA follows: TGTGCCACCTTAGAACGGGGTGGAAACACCATATATTTT. Protein product: CATLERGGNTIYF.

V and J are TRBV6-4 and TRBJ1-1; TRBD1 matches 9 bases. The germline V gene has CDR1 MRHNA and CDR2 SNTAGT. Trimming at V came to 6 bases and at J to 11 bases, leaving 10 bases not matched to a gene. The CDR3 totals 13 residues. CDR3 amino acids: CASRAGTGMSAFF. The CDR3, as DNA: TGTGCCAGCAGGGCCGGGACAGGGATGTCGGCTTTCTTT.

The chain is built from TRBV4-1 and TRBJ2-7, with TRBD2 matching 7 bases. Looked up from germline, CDR1 is MGHRA and CDR2 is YSYEKL. The CDR3 runs to 14 residues. The V and J ends lost 1 base and 6 bases, in that order; junction bases with no gene match: 6. The CDR3 DNA sequence: TGCGCCAGCAGCCAAGCGAGCGGGAAGGTCGAGCAGTACTTC. Its protein product is CASSQASGKVEQYF.

The chain joins TRBV18 to TRBJ2-1; 13 nucleotides align to TRBD2. The length of the CDR3 is 16 residues. Per the germline V gene, CDR1 is KGHSH and CDR2 is LQKENI. Losses at the gene ends were 3 bases for V and 2 bases for J; bases not matched to a gene: 1. The CDR3 region is CASSPGTSGTYNEQFF. CDR3 sequence (DNA): TGTGCCAGCTCACCCGGGACTAGCGGGACCTACAATGAGCAGTTCTTC.

This chain joins TRBV13 and TRBJ2-6; no firm D call. V lost 8 bases to trimming and J lost 1 base, with 15 bases between them. The CDR3 has 16 residues. The germline V gene encodes CDR1 PRHDT and CDR2 FYEKMQ (reference sequence). The CDR3 nucleotides are TGTGCCAGCGCCGTCGCGGTATCTTCTGGGGCCAACGTCCTGACTTTC. Translated: CASAVAVSSGANVLTF.